The 11 T cell receptor beta chains in this list originate from one sample, sequenced in a study of blood T cell repertoires in COVID-19. Measured with immunoSEQ multiplex PCR; TCRdb has only the in-frame clones, and not every one. The data contain 400,000 to 550,000 clones, roughly 91% of them singletons. Sequencing was performed on peripheral blood. These receptor sequences come from a woman aged 30 to 39 with acute or convalescent COVID-19.

The V gene is TRBV7-3, the J gene TRBJ2-2; 7 bases line up with TRBD2. This CDR3 has 16 amino acids. Unmatched junction bases numbered 7, after V lost 5 bases and J lost 1 base. Germline assignment: CDR1 SGHTA and CDR2 FQGTGA. CDR3 loop: CASSLGGTENTGELFF. CDR3 nucleotides: TGTGCCAGCAGCCTGGGAGGGACGGAGAACACCGGGGAGCTGTTTTTT.

J is TRBJ1-1 and V is TRBV5-4; D is unresolved. V was pared by 1 base and J by 1 base, with 8 bases between. CDR3 size: 14 residues. Germline V gene data show CDR1 as SGHNT and CDR2 as YYREEE (reference sequence). The chain's CDR3 is CASSLRSPNTEAFF. The DNA for the CDR3 is TGTGCCAGCAGCTTGAGAAGCCCGAACACTGAAGCTTTCTTT.

The CDR3 loop is CASSVETGERSPLHF. The CDR3 DNA sequence: TGCGCCAGCAGCGTGGAGACAGGGGAGAGGTCACCCCTCCACTTT. The rearrangement joins TRBV23-1 to TRBJ1-6; 8 bases fit TRBD1. TRBV23-1 is marked as an open reading frame, function uncertain. CDR3 length equals 15 residues. V lost 6 bases and J lost 10; bases outside the gene matches: 11.

The rearrangement links TRBV5-1 to TRBJ2-2, with D unresolved. This CDR3 is built from 13 residues. The V end lost 7 bases, the J end lost 4 bases, and 11 bases lay between the germline ends. Germline-derived CDR1 and CDR2 are SGHRS and YFSETQ. In nucleotides, the CDR3 is TGCGCCAGCGGAAGGCGGAGCACCGGGGAGCTGTTTTTT. This translates into CASGRRSTGELFF. Full variable domain (remainder filled in from reference TRBV5-1 and TRBJ2-2): KAGVTQTPRYLIKTRGQQVTLSCSPISGHRSVSWYQQTPGQGLQFLFEYFSETQRNKGNFPGRFSGRQFSNSRSEMNVSTLELGDSALYLCASGRRSTGELFFGEGSRLTVL.

This chain connects TRBV28 to TRBJ1-2; 8 bases map to TRBD1. Per the germline V gene, CDR1 is MDHEN and CDR2 is SYDVKM. The CDR3 length is 14 residues. V lost 9 bases and J lost 4; bases outside the gene matches: 10. The CDR3 coding sequence is TGTGCCAGTTCCGGGACAGGCTTTTCCTATGGCTACACCTTC. Amino acids: CASSGTGFSYGYTF.

The rearrangement links TRBV28 to TRBJ1-1; TRBD1 agrees at 9 bases. Losses at the gene ends were 8 bases for V and 0 bases for J; bases not matched to a gene: 10. The CDR3 runs 16 residues. Germline loops: CDR1 MDHEN, CDR2 SYDVKM. The CDR3 DNA reads as TGTGCCAGCCAGAGGTGGGACAGGGATATGAACACTGAAGCTTTCTTT. Protein product: CASQRWDRDMNTEAFF.

The rearrangement links TRBV19 to TRBJ2-5; 7 bases match TRBD2. J lost 6 bases, V lost 4 bases, and 5 bases had no gene match. Germline V gene lookup returns CDR1 LNHDA and CDR2 SQIVND (reference sequence). CDR3 size: 13 residues. The CDR3 sequence is CASSTSAGKTQYF. For the CDR3, the DNA is TGTGCCAGTAGTACCTCAGCGGGGAAGACCCAGTACTTC.

The chain uses TRBV30 and TRBJ1-6, with TRBD1 matching over 9 bases. This CDR3 comprises 15 residues. The trim removed 1 base at V and 10 bases at J, leaving 8 bases unmatched. CDR1 GTSNPN and CDR2 SVGIG come from the germline V gene (reference sequence). CDR3 loop: CAWSGIGTGYSPLHF. DNA of the CDR3: TGTGCCTGGAGTGGGATCGGGACAGGGTACTCACCCCTCCACTTT.

The chain employs TRBV4-1 and TRBJ1-3; 10 nucleotides agree with TRBD1. Germline lookup yields CDR1 MGHRA and CDR2 YSYEKL. The CDR3 covers 17 residues. V gave up 2 bases and J gave up 2 bases; unmatched junction bases: 6. The CDR3 DNA reads TGCGCCAGCAGCCAATTACCGGGACAGGGGACTGGAAACACCATATATTTT. It encodes CASSQLPGQGTGNTIYF.

The J gene is TRBJ1-2, the V gene TRBV18, with TRBD1 matching 10 bases. The CDR3 consists of 14 residues. Germline values: CDR1 KGHSH, CDR2 LQKENI. Unmatched junction bases numbered 1, after V lost 4 bases and J lost 2 bases. CDR3 residues: CASSQGQGNYGYTF. CDR3 in DNA: TGTGCCAGCTCACAGGGACAGGGGAACTATGGCTACACCTTC.

The chain links TRBV27 to TRBJ2-3; 8 bases match TRBD2. Germline assignment: CDR1 MNHEY and CDR2 SMNVEV (reference sequence). V lost 8 bases and J lost 0; bases outside the gene matches: 7. There are 15 residues in the CDR3. CDR3 coding DNA: TGTGCCAGCTGGGAGCGGGGGCGGAGCACAGATACGCAGTATTTT. It is translated as CASWERGRSTDTQYF.